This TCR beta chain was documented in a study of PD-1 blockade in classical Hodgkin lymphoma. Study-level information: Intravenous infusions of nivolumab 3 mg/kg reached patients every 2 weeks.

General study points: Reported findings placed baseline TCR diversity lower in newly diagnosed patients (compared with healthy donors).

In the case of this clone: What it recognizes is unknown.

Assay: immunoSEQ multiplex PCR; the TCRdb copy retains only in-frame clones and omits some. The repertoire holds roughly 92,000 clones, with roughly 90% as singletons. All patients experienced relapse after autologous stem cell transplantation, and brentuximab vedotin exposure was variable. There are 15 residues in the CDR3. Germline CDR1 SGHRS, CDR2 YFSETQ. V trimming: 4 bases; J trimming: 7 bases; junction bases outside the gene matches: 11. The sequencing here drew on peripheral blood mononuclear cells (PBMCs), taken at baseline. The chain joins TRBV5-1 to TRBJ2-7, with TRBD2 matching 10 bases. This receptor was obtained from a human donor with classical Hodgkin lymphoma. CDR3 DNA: TGCGCCAGCAGCCGCGGGACTAGCGCCTTGGGGGAGCAGTACTTC. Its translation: CASSRGTSALGEQYF.